This TCR beta chain was recovered during a study of cytomegalovirus exposure and HLA in healthy donors. Study-wide points: Highest at DRB1 and lowest at HLA-C, TCR association rates differed among HLA loci in a later analysis. Some public TCRs appeared in many individuals, while most sequences were rare.

PCR primers comprised 60 Vbeta and 13 Jbeta primers. Some clones are missing from TCRdb's copy, which holds only in-frame ones; the method was immunoSEQ multiplex PCR. The sample records tens of thousands of clones, approximately 86% being singletons. Germline CDR1 is MNHEY and CDR2 is SMNVEV (reference sequence). V was pared by 5 bases and J by 2 bases, with 3 bases between. The CDR3 runs 11 residues. This clone was recorded only once. The antigen remains undetermined. The sample comprised PBMCs. This chain joins TRBV27 and TRBJ1-1; D remains unclear. The source of this sequence is a young woman in good health and CMV-seropositive. DNA for the CDR3: TGTGCCAGCAGTCATAACACTGAAGCTTTCTTT. It is translated as CASSHNTEAFF.